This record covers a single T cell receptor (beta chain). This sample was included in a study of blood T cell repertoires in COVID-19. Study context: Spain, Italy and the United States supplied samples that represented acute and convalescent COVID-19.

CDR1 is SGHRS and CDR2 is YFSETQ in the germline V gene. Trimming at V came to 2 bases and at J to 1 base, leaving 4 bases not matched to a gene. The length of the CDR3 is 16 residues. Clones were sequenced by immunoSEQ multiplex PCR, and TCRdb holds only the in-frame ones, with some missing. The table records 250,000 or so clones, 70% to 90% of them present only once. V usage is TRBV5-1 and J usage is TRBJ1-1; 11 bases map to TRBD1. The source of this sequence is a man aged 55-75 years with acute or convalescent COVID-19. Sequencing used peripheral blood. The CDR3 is CASSFRGQGENTEAFF. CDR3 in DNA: TGCGCCAGCAGCTTCAGGGGACAGGGGGAGAACACTGAAGCTTTCTTT.